Presented here are 16 T cell receptor beta chains from one specimen sequenced in a study of blood T cell repertoires in COVID-19. Data came from immunoSEQ multiplex PCR; TCRdb stores just in-frame clones and leaves some out. This sample has approximately 210,000 clones, with 82% found just once. Sequenced: peripheral blood. These receptors originate from a woman between 40 and 55 years old with acute or convalescent COVID-19.

V gene TRBV19 combines with J gene TRBJ2-7; 7 bases line up with TRBD2. The CDR3 extends over 14 amino acids. CDR1 is LNHDA, CDR2 SQIVND, per germline (reference sequence). The V and J ends lost 1 base and 4 bases, in that order; junction bases with no gene match: 4. CDR3 protein: CASSIATGLYEQYF. In DNA, the CDR3 is TGTGCCAGTAGTATAGCCACGGGACTATACGAGCAGTACTTC.

This chain uses TRBV11-2 with TRBJ2-1; 10 nucleotides agree with TRBD2. Germline CDR1 reads SGHAT; CDR2 reads FQNNGV. This CDR3 is built from 14 residues. The trim removed 0 bases at V and 10 bases at J, leaving 3 bases unmatched. CDR3 coding DNA: TGTGCCAGCAGCTTAGAACTAGCGGGAAACGAGCAGTTCTTC. It yields the protein CASSLELAGNEQFF.

The gene calls are TRBV28 and TRBJ1-5; D is possibly TRBD1 (6 bases). Deletions cut 7 bases from V and 2 bases from J, with 18 bases between. Germline loops: CDR1 MDHEN, CDR2 SYDVKM. CDR3 length: 16 amino acids. The CDR3 sequence is CASTEGGARGNQPQHF. CDR3 DNA: TGTGCCAGCACCGAGGGGGGGGCTAGGGGCAATCAGCCCCAGCATTTT.

The V and J genes are TRBV28 and TRBJ2-7; the D gene is possibly TRBD2 (6 bases). The CDR3 sequence is 14 residues long. V dropped 6 bases and J dropped 4 bases, with 16 bases sitting between them. Germline lookup yields CDR1 MDHEN and CDR2 SYDVKM. The CDR3, as DNA: TGTGCCAGCAGCCCTAGCGCGTCGGGGTACGAGCAGTACTTC. As protein: CASSPSASGYEQYF.

V usage is TRBV6-2 or TRBV6-3 and J usage is TRBJ2-3; unclear D gene. From germline, CDR1 is MNHEY and CDR2 SVGEGT. The CDR3 consists of 16 residues. The V and J ends lost 0 bases and 2 bases respectively, with 12 bases between them. The CDR3 DNA follows: TGTGCCAGCAGTTACTCGATGTCCAGAATCACAGATACGCAGTATTTT. Translated, it gives CASSYSMSRITDTQYF.

This chain connects TRBV19 to TRBJ2-1; 11 bases fit TRBD2. CDR1 and CDR2 (germline): LNHDA, SQIVND (reference sequence). The CDR3 covers 15 residues. V lost 7 bases and J lost 2; bases outside the gene matches: 4. CDR3 amino acids: CASTLSGGAYNEQFF. In DNA form, the CDR3 reads TGTGCCAGTACCCTTAGCGGGGGGGCCTACAATGAGCAGTTCTTC.

A single count supports this clone. The chain combines TRBV11-2 with TRBJ1-2; the D gene is possibly TRBD1 (5 bases). V lost 2 bases and J 2 bases, leaving 6 bases between the germline ends. The CDR3 length is 13 residues. CDR1 is SGHAT, CDR2 FQNNGV, per germline. CDR3 DNA: TGTGCCAGCAGCTTATCAGGGAACTATGGCTACACCTTC. Translation gives CASSLSGNYGYTF.

The V and J genes are TRBV4-2 and TRBJ1-4, with TRBD1 matching over 9 bases. The J segment lost 5 bases and the V segment lost 3 bases, leaving 4 bases of the junction unmatched. CDR1 LGHNA and CDR2 YNFKEQ come from the germline V gene. There are 15 residues in the CDR3. The CDR3 protein is CASSQTGQGNEKLFF. The CDR3 DNA follows: TGTGCCAGCAGCCAGACGGGACAGGGAAATGAAAAACTGTTTTTT.

This chain joins TRBV11-3 and TRBJ2-1, with 10 positions matching TRBD2. Trimming removed 1 base from V and 2 bases from J; junction bases left unmatched: 2. This CDR3 contains 16 residues. Germline assignment: CDR1 SGHNT and CDR2 YENEEA. The CDR3 coding sequence is TGTGCCAGCAGCTTAGGTGGGACTAGCGCCTACAATGAGCAGTTCTTC. It codes for CASSLGGTSAYNEQFF.

The genes are TRBV5-1 and TRBJ1-1, with D tentatively TRBD1 (5 bases). Trimming shortened V by 1 base and J by 3 bases, and 13 bases separated the two germline ends. CDR1 is SGHRS and CDR2 is YFSETQ in the germline V gene. This CDR3 is 15 amino acids long. The CDR3 reads CASSLIALGDTEAFF. CDR3 DNA sequence: TGCGCCAGCAGCTTGATAGCCTTAGGGGACACTGAAGCTTTCTTT.

The V gene is TRBV5-6, the J gene TRBJ1-2; D remains ambiguous. The V end was cut by 5 bases, the J end by 6 bases, with 17 bases between. The CDR3 loop spans 14 amino acids. CDR1 SGHDT and CDR2 YYEEEE come from the germline V gene. As DNA, the CDR3 is TGTGCCAGCAGTCGGTACGGATTAGGAGATGGCTACACCTTC. This encodes CASSRYGLGDGYTF. The full variable domain, rest sourced from reference TRBV5-6 and TRBJ1-2, is DAGVTQSPTHLIKTRGQQVTLRCSPKSGHDTVSWYQQALGQGPQFIFQYYEEEERQRGNFPDRFSGHQFPNYSSELNVNALLLGDSALYLCASSRYGLGDGYTFGSGTRLTVV.

The chain employs TRBV18 and TRBJ1-2; the D gene is possibly TRBD1 (5 bases). The V gene lost 3 bases and the J gene lost 4 bases, with 12 bases spanning the gap. This CDR3 spans 14 amino acids. Per germline, CDR1 KGHSH and CDR2 LQKENI. In DNA form, the CDR3 reads TGTGCCAGCTCACCTGGTACAGGTTCCTATGGCTACACCTTC. This translates into CASSPGTGSYGYTF.

The rearrangement joins TRBV28 to TRBJ1-1, with D possibly being TRBD1 (6 bases). The V end lost 5 bases, the J end lost 5 bases, and 15 bases lay between the germline ends. The CDR3 extends over 14 amino acids. Germline V gives CDR1 MDHEN, CDR2 SYDVKM. This CDR3 reads CASSGNRARTEAFF. CDR3 bases: TGTGCCAGCAGTGGAAACAGGGCACGGACTGAAGCTTTCTTT.

DNA of the CDR3: TGTGCCAGCAGTTACCGGGACTATGGGGATACGCAGTATTTT. The encoded protein is CASSYRDYGDTQYF. The chain joins TRBV6-2 or TRBV6-3 to TRBJ2-3, with 7 bases identical to TRBD2. The V segment lost 2 bases and the J segment 6 bases; nucleotides outside the gene matches: 5. Per germline, CDR1 MNHEY and CDR2 SVGEGT. CDR3 size: 14 residues.

This clone was counted only a few times. The chain uses TRBV6-6 and TRBJ1-2; D is undetermined. The germline V gene encodes CDR1 MNHNY and CDR2 SVGAGI (reference sequence). Trimming took off 2 bases at V and 8 bases at J, with 9 bases between the two ends. The CDR3 is 12 amino acids. CDR3 DNA: TGTGCCAGCAGTTACGCCGGGAGCGGCTACACCTTC. Translating gives CASSYAGSGYTF.

The V call is TRBV27, the J call TRBJ2-7; 12 positions agree with TRBD2. The CDR3 covers 14 residues. In germline, CDR1 is MNHEY, CDR2 SMNVEV (reference sequence). After removal of 4 bases from V and 3 bases from J, the junction contained 1 base not matched to a gene. The CDR3 DNA is TGTGCCAGCAGTTCGACTAGCGGGGGCTACGAGCAGTACTTC. It is translated as CASSSTSGGYEQYF.